These T cell receptor beta chains were read from a single sample in a study of blood T cell repertoires in COVID-19. Profiled with immunoSEQ multiplex PCR; TCRdb holds only in-frame clones, not every one. In the table there are roughly 100,000 clones, roughly 76% of which are singletons. The source material was peripheral blood. Receptor source: a woman between 65 and 79 years old with acute or convalescent COVID-19. The CDR3 runs from the conserved cysteine through the conserved F or W. The order of the fields is V gene, D gene, clone size, J gene, CDR3 protein, CDR3 DNA. D genes are given only for firm matches. Size is omitted from some rows. Given values are once, few, many or a class for expanded clones.

V: TRBV7-9
D: TRBD2
size: NA
J: TRBJ2-7
CDR3: CASSRSGGGAYEQYF
DNA: TGTGCCAGCAGCCGAAGTGGCGGGGGGGCTTACGAGCAGTACTTC

V: TRBV27
D: TRBD1
size: NA
J: TRBJ2-1
CDR3: CASSYRGWGSYNEQFF
DNA: TGTGCCAGCAGTTACAGGGGTTGGGGCTCCTACAATGAGCAGTTCTTC

V: TRBV7-8
D: NA
size: once
J: TRBJ2-1
CDR3: CASSLLQANEQFF
DNA: TGTGCCAGCAGCTTATTACAGGCCAATGAGCAGTTCTTC

V: TRBV7-8
D: NA
size: NA
J: TRBJ2-2
CDR3: CASSLGASTGELFF
DNA: TGTGCCAGCAGCTTGGGAGCTAGTACCGGGGAGCTGTTTTTT

V: TRBV10-3
D: NA
size: NA
J: TRBJ1-2
CDR3: CAIGQYGYTF
DNA: TGTGCCATCGGGCAGTATGGCTACACCTTC

V: TRBV28
D: TRBD1
size: NA
J: TRBJ1-2
CDR3: CASSLGTLQGARNYGYTF
DNA: TGTGCCAGCAGTTTAGGAACCCTACAGGGGGCGAGAAACTATGGCTACACCTTC

V: TRBV7-2
D: TRBD2
size: NA
J: TRBJ2-7
CDR3: CASSLRLAGYEQYF
DNA: TGTGCCAGCAGCTTACGGCTAGCGGGGTACGAGCAGTACTTC

V: TRBV11-2
D: TRBD1
size: few
J: TRBJ2-7
CDR3: CASSLGAQGYEQYF
DNA: TGTGCCAGCAGCTTAGGGGCACAGGGGTACGAGCAGTACTTC

V: TRBV27
D: NA
size: NA
J: TRBJ1-6
CDR3: CASSQLAGANSPLHF
DNA: TGTGCCAGCAGTCAGCTAGCGGGGGCTAATTCACCCCTCCACTTT

V: TRBV6-2/TRBV6-3
D: NA
size: NA
J: TRBJ2-7
CDR3: CASSFTYEQYF
DNA: TGTGCCAGCAGTTTTACCTACGAGCAGTACTTC

V: TRBV7-2
D: NA
size: NA
J: TRBJ1-5
CDR3: CASSLGQWSNQPQHF
DNA: TGTGCCAGCAGCTTAGGGCAATGGAGCAATCAGCCCCAGCATTTT

V: TRBV3-1/TRBV3-2
D: NA
size: NA
J: TRBJ2-5
CDR3: CASSQNSGEGETQYF
DNA: TGTGCCAGCAGCCAGAATTCAGGGGAAGGGGAGACCCAGTACTTC

V: TRBV19
D: NA
size: NA
J: TRBJ1-2
CDR3: CASSIRQVPNYGYTF
DNA: TGTGCCAGTAGTATACGCCAGGTCCCTAACTATGGCTACACCTTC

V: TRBV18
D: NA
size: NA
J: TRBJ1-1
CDR3: CASSPPVGRGNTEAFF
DNA: TGTGCCAGCTCACCACCCGTCGGCAGGGGGAACACTGAAGCTTTCTTT

V: TRBV9
D: TRBD1
size: NA
J: TRBJ1-6
CDR3: CASSGAGTGSKPLHF
DNA: TGTGCCAGCAGCGGCGCCGGGACAGGGTCGAAGCCCCTCCACTTT

V: TRBV5-6
D: NA
size: NA
J: TRBJ1-1
CDR3: CASNLGGGGWSMNTEAFF
DNA: TGTGCCAGCAACTTGGGTGGGGGAGGGTGGAGTATGAACACTGAAGCTTTCTTT

V: TRBV7-9
D: NA
size: NA
J: TRBJ1-2
CDR3: CASSLVGGYTF
DNA: TGTGCCAGCAGCTTAGTCGGTGGCTACACCTTC

V: TRBV9
D: NA
size: once
J: TRBJ1-6
CDR3: CASSRNAAYNSPLHF
DNA: TGTGCCAGCTCTAGGAACGCCGCCTATAATTCACCCCTCCACTTT

V: TRBV27
D: TRBD2
size: once
J: TRBJ2-1
CDR3: CASSLSNGRANNEQFF
DNA: TGTGCCAGCAGTTTATCGAACGGGAGGGCCAACAATGAGCAGTTCTTC

V: TRBV7-2
D: TRBD2
size: NA
J: TRBJ2-3
CDR3: CASSQLAGGIDTQYF
DNA: TGTGCCAGCAGCCAGCTAGCGGGGGGGATAGATACGCAGTATTTT

V: TRBV7-6
D: TRBD2
size: NA
J: TRBJ2-1
CDR3: CASSLGTSGTYNEQFF
DNA: TGTGCCAGCAGCTTAGGGACTAGCGGGACCTACAATGAGCAGTTCTTC

V: TRBV2
D: TRBD2
size: NA
J: TRBJ2-5
CDR3: CASSDTSGVGETQYF
DNA: TGTGCCAGCAGTGATACTAGCGGGGTCGGTGAGACCCAGTACTTC

V: TRBV10-1
D: NA
size: NA
J: TRBJ2-2
CDR3: CANSESRRGGELFF
DNA: TGCGCCAACAGTGAGTCGAGACGGGGCGGGGAGCTGTTTTTT

V: TRBV7-9
D: TRBD2
size: NA
J: TRBJ2-1
CDR3: CASSGGAGAYNEQFF
DNA: TGTGCCAGCAGCGGAGGAGCGGGAGCGTACAATGAGCAGTTCTTC

V: TRBV11-3
D: TRBD2
size: NA
J: TRBJ2-1
CDR3: CASSLDGGGASYNEQFF
DNA: TGTGCCAGCAGCCTGGATGGCGGGGGGGCCTCCTACAATGAGCAGTTCTTC

V: TRBV24-1
D: TRBD2
size: NA
J: TRBJ2-1
CDR3: CATSDLAGGGGEQFF
DNA: TGTGCCACCAGTGATCTAGCGGGAGGAGGTGGTGAGCAGTTCTTC